Following are 11 T cell receptor beta chains from one sample sequenced in a study of blood T cell repertoires in COVID-19. The method was immunoSEQ multiplex PCR; TCRdb's version includes in-frame clones alone and lacks a portion of them. The table has around 200,000 clones, around 85% seen once. The sequenced sample was peripheral blood. These receptors were taken from a human donor with active or convalescent COVID-19. The donor label of this sample is uncertain.

The V call is TRBV29-1, the J call TRBJ1-2, with D unclear. This CDR3 is built from 13 residues. CDR1 is SQVTM, CDR2 ANQGSEA, per germline. The V end lost 0 bases, the J end lost 6 bases, and 11 bases lay between the germline ends. CDR3 amino acids: CSVEDSVSDGYTF. The CDR3 region has the DNA TGCAGCGTTGAAGATAGTGTTTCGGATGGCTACACCTTC.

The chain combines TRBV6-5 with TRBJ2-3; 8 positions agree with TRBD1. The CDR3 has 15 residues. Germline assignment: CDR1 MNHEY and CDR2 SVGAGI. After removal of 6 bases from V and 4 bases from J, the junction contained 9 bases not matched to a gene. CDR3 protein: CASRRRQGFADTQYF. CDR3 nucleotides: TGTGCCAGCAGGCGCCGACAGGGGTTTGCAGATACGCAGTATTTT.

The V call is TRBV5-1, the J call TRBJ2-3; maybe TRBD2 (5 bases). The germline CDR1 and CDR2 sequences are SGHRS and YFSETQ. The CDR3 is 16 amino acids. With 2 bases removed from V and 5 bases from J, the gap between germline ends came to 18 bases. The CDR3 protein is CASSLVELVAGDTQYF. CDR3 nucleotide sequence: TGCGCCAGCAGCTTAGTCGAACTAGTCGCTGGAGATACGCAGTATTTT. The full variable domain, in which reference TRBV5-1 and TRBJ2-3 provide the parts outside the CDR3, is KAGVTQTPRYLIKTRGQQVTLSCSPISGHRSVSWYQQTPGQGLQFLFEYFSETQRNKGNFPGRFSGRQFSNSRSEMNVSTLELGDSALYLCASSLVELVAGDTQYFGPGTRLTVL.

V is TRBV9 and J is TRBJ1-1; D is ambiguous. This CDR3 contains 13 residues. The ends were cut back, 2 bases at V and 1 base at J, with 6 bases in the middle. Germline CDR1 SGDLS, CDR2 YYNGEE. CDR3 coding DNA: TGTGCCAGCAGCGTCACGGGGAACACTGAAGCTTTCTTT. It is translated as CASSVTGNTEAFF. Full variable domain (remainder filled in from reference TRBV9 and TRBJ1-1): DSGVTQTPKHLITATGQRVTLRCSPRSGDLSVYWYQQSLDQGLQFLIQYYNGEERAKGNILERFSAQQFPDLHSELNLSSLELGDSALYFCASSVTGNTEAFFGQGTRLTVV.

This chain links TRBV14 with TRBJ2-1, with 10 bases matching TRBD1. This CDR3 is built from 18 residues. V lost 4 bases, J lost 0 bases, and 9 bases stayed unmatched. The V gene's germline CDR1 is SGHDN and CDR2 FVKESK. The CDR3 nucleotides are TGTGCCAGCAGCCGCCGGGGACAGGGGATCGGCTCCTACAATGAGCAGTTCTTC. Its protein is CASSRRGQGIGSYNEQFF.

The CDR3 sequence: CASSPRPDSFLQWEQFF. CDR3 bases: TGTGCCAGCAGCCCTCGCCCCGACAGTTTCCTTCAATGGGAGCAGTTCTTC. J is TRBJ2-1 and V is TRBV5-6, with a weak D call TRBD1 (5 bases). The germline CDR1 and CDR2 sequences are SGHDT and YYEEEE. This CDR3 has 17 amino acids. Between the trimmed V and J ends, which lost 4 bases and 10 bases, there was a span of 27 bases.

This chain connects TRBV19 to TRBJ2-7; the match to TRBD2 covers 7 bases. Per the germline V gene, CDR1 is LNHDA and CDR2 is SQIVND (reference sequence). With 3 bases clipped from V and 8 bases from J, the junction kept 16 bases outside the gene matches. The CDR3 has 16 amino acids. The chain's CDR3 is CASSMGRGERGVKQYF. As DNA, the CDR3 is TGTGCCAGTAGTATGGGCCGTGGGGAGCGGGGTGTTAAGCAGTACTTC. Supplemented by reference TRBV19 and TRBJ2-7, the full variable domain reads DGGITQSPKYLFRKEGQNVTLSCEQNLNHDAMYWYRQDPGQGLRLIYYSQIVNDFQKGDIAEGYSVSREKKESFPLTVTSAQKNPTAFYLCASSMGRGERGVKQYFGPGTRLTVT.

The V call is TRBV30, the J call TRBJ1-2, with TRBD1 identical over 7 bases. There are 14 residues in the CDR3. CDR1 is GTSNPN, CDR2 SVGIG, per germline (reference sequence). Trimming removed 4 bases from V and 0 bases from J; junction bases left unmatched: 5. CDR3 protein: CAWMTGLTNYGYTF. CDR3 in DNA: TGTGCCTGGATGACAGGGCTCACTAACTATGGCTACACCTTC.

The chain couples TRBV7-2 to TRBJ1-5; D uncertain. V lost 2 bases, J lost 10 bases, and 12 bases lay in between. The CDR3 totals 13 residues. Per germline, CDR1 SGHTA and CDR2 FQGNSA. The CDR3 DNA reads TGTGCCAGCAGCTTAACCTCCGACTTTCCCCAGCATTTT. Protein: CASSLTSDFPQHF.

This chain joins TRBV4-2 and TRBJ2-5, with D tentatively TRBD2 (5 bases). V was clipped by 3 bases and J by 3 bases, with 8 bases between them. The CDR3 has 13 amino acids. Germline CDR1 is LGHNA and CDR2 is YNFKEQ. The CDR3 DNA sequence: TGTGCCAGCAGCCATAAAGCGGAAGAGACCCAGTACTTC. Protein product: CASSHKAEETQYF.

Only one count was recorded for this clone. The genes are TRBV11-2 and TRBJ2-1; no clear D. Germline values: CDR1 SGHAT, CDR2 FQNNGV. The CDR3 has 12 residues. V lost 4 bases to trimming and J lost 8 bases, with 9 bases between them. In DNA, the CDR3 is TGTGCCAGCAGCTCTCTCCCGGATGAGCAGTTCTTC. As protein: CASSSLPDEQFF.